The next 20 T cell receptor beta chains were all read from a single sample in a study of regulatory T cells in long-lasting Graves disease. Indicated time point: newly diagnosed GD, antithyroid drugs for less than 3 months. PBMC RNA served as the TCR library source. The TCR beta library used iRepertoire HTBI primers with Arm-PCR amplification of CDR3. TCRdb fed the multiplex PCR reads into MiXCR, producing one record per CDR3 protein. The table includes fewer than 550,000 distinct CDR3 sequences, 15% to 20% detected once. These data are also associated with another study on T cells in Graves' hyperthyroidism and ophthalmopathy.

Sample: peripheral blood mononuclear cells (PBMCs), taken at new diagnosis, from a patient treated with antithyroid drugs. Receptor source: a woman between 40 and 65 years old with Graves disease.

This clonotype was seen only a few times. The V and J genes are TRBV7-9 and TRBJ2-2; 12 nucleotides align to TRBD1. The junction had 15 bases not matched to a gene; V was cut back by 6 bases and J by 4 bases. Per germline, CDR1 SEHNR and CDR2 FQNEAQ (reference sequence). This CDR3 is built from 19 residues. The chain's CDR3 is CASRERPGQGARGTGELFF. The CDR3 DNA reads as TGTGCCAGCAGGGAACGCCCGGGACAGGGGGCTCGAGGCACCGGGGAGCTGTTTTTT.

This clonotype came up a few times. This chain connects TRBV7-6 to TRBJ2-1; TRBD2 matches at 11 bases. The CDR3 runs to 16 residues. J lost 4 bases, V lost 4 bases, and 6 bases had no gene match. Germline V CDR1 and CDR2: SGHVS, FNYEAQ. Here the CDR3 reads CASSSSTSGDYNEQFF. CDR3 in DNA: TGTGCCAGCAGCTCCTCGACTAGCGGGGATTACAATGAGCAGTTCTTC.

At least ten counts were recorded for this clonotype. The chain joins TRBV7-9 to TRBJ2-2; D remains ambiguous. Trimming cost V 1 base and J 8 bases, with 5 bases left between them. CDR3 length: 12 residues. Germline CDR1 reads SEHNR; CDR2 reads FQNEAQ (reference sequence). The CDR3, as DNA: TGTGCCAGCAGCTTAGAGGGTGGGGAGCTGTTTTTT. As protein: CASSLEGGELFF.

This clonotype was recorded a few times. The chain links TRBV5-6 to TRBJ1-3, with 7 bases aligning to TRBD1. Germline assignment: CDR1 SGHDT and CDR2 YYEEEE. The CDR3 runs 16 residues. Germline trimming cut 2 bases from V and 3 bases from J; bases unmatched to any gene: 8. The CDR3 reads CASSFRQGGFGNTIYF. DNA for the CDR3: TGTGCCAGCAGCTTCAGACAGGGAGGCTTTGGAAACACCATATATTTT.

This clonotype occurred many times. The CDR3 is CASTKGLAGDNEQFF. Here the CDR3 DNA reads TGCGCCAGCACCAAGGGACTAGCGGGCGACAATGAGCAGTTCTTC. V usage is TRBV5-1 and J usage is TRBJ2-1, with 12 bases that match TRBD2. This CDR3 has 15 amino acids. Germline CDR1 and CDR2: SGHRS and YFSETQ. The J segment lost 5 bases and the V segment lost 6 bases, leaving 6 bases of the junction unmatched. The whole variable domain, remainder taken from reference TRBV5-1 and TRBJ2-1, is KAGVTQTPRYLIKTRGQQVTLSCSPISGHRSVSWYQQTPGQGLQFLFEYFSETQRNKGNFPGRFSGRQFSNSRSEMNVSTLELGDSALYLCASTKGLAGDNEQFFGPGTRLTVL.

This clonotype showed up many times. CDR3 loop: CSASPGQVNEQYF. CDR3 bases: TGCAGTGCTAGTCCGGGACAGGTGAACGAGCAGTACTTC. The J gene is TRBJ2-7, the V gene TRBV20-1, with 8 bases matching TRBD1. V shed 3 bases, J shed 5 bases, and the junction held 6 bases outside the gene matches. Germline V gene data show CDR1 as DFQATT and CDR2 as SNEGSKA (reference sequence). The CDR3 sequence is 13 residues long.

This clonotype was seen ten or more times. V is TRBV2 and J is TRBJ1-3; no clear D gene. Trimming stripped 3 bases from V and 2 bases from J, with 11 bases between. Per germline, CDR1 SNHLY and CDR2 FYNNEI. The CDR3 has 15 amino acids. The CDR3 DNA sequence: TGTGCCAGCAGTGAGGGGTACCGGACTGGAAACACCATATATTTT. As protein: CASSEGYRTGNTIYF.

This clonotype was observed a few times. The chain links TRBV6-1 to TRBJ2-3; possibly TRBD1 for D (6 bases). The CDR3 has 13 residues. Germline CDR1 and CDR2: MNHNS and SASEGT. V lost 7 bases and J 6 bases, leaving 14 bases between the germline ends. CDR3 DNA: TGTGCCAGCACCACCCTGAGGGGGGATACGCAGTATTTT. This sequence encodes CASTTLRGDTQYF.

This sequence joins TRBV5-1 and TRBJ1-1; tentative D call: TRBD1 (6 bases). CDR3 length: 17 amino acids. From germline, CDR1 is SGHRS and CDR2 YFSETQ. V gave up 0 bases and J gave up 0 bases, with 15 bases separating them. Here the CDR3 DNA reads TGCGCCAGCAGCTTGGCCCGGGGGCAGAGCATGAACACTGAAGCTTTCTTT. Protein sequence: CASSLARGQSMNTEAFF.

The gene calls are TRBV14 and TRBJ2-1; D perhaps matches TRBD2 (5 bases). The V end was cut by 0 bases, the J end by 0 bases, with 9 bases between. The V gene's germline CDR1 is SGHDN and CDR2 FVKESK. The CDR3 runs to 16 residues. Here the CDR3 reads CASSQDRRSSYNEQFF. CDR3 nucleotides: TGTGCCAGCAGCCAAGATCGGAGGAGCTCCTACAATGAGCAGTTCTTC.

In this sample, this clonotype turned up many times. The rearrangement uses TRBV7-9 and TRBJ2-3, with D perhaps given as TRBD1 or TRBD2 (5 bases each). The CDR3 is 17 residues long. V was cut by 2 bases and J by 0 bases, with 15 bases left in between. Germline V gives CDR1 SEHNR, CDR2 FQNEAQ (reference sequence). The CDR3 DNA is TGTGCCAGCAGCTTATACCGGGACCCCGGCAGCACAGATACGCAGTATTTT. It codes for CASSLYRDPGSTDTQYF.

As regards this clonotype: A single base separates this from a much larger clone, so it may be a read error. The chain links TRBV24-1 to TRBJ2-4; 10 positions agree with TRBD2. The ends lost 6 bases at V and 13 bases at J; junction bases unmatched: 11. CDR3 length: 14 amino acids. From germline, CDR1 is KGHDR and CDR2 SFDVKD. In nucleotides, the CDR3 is TGTGCCACCAGTTATAGCGGGGGGAACAATGAGCAGTACTTC. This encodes CATSYSGGNNEQYF.

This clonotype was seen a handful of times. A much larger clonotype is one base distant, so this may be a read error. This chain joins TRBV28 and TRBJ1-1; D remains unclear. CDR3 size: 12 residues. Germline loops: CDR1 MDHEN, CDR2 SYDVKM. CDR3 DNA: TGTGCCAGCACCCACCGAGGAACTGGAGCTTTCTTT. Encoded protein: CASTHRGTGAFF.

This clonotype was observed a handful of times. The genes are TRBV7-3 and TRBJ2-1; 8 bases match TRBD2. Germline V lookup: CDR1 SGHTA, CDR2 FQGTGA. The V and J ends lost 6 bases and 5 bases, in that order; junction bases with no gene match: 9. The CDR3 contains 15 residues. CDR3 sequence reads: CASRIGPAGDNEQFF. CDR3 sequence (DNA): TGTGCCAGCAGGATAGGGCCAGCGGGGGACAATGAGCAGTTCTTC.

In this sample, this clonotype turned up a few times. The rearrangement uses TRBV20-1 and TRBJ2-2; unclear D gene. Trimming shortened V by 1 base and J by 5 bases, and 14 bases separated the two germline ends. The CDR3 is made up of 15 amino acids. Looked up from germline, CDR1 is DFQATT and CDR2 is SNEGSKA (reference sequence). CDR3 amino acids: CSARGGRVGTGELFF. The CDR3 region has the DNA TGCAGTGCTAGAGGTGGACGGGTAGGGACCGGGGAGCTGTTTTTT.

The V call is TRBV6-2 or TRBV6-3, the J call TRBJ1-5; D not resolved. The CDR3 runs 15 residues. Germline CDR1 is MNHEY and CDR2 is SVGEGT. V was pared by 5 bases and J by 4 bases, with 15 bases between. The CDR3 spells CASSRVDGSNQPQHF. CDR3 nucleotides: TGTGCCAGCAGTCGAGTGGACGGGAGTAATCAGCCCCAGCATTTT.

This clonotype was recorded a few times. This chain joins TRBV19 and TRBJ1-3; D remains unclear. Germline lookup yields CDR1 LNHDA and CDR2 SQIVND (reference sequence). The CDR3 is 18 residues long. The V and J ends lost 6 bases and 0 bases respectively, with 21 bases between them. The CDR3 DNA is TGTGCCAGTAGACGTACCGGGCTACGACACGACTCTGGAAACACCATATATTTT. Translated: CASRRTGLRHDSGNTIYF.

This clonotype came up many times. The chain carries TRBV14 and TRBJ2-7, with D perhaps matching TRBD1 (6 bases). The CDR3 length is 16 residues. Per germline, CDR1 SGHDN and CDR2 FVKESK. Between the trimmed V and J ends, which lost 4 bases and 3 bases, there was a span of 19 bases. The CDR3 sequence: CASSPNWGRGVYEQYF. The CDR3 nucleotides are TGTGCCAGCAGCCCCAACTGGGGCAGGGGTGTCTACGAGCAGTACTTC.

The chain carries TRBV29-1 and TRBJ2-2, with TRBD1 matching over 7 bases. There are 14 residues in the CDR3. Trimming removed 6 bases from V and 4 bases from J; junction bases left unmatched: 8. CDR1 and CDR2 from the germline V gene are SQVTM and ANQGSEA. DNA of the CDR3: TGCAGCGTATTAGCAGGGGGTAGCACCGGGGAGCTGTTTTTT. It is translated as CSVLAGGSTGELFF.

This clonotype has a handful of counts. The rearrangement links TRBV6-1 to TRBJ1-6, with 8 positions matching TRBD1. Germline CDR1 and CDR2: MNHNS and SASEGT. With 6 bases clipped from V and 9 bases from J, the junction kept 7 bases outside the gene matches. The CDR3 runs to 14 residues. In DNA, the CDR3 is TGTGCCAGCAGCCAGACAGGGGAAACTTCACCCCTCCACTTT. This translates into CASSQTGETSPLHF.